The entry below describes one T cell receptor (beta chain). Its antigen is still unknown. The data derive from a study of T-cell reconstitution after alpha-beta-depleted transplantation in children. This CDR3 is 14 amino acids long. Germline assignment: CDR1 DFQATT and CDR2 SNEGSKA (reference sequence). V was pared by 1 base and J by 0 bases, with 4 bases between. Overall study findings and caveats: From newly produced T cells came most of the T-cell counts and diversity one year after transplant. At day 60, the high TCRbeta diversity found in some patients originated from recipient T cells and thymic progenitors that had survived. About two months after transplant, alpha-beta T cells reportedly came from several hundred expanded graft clones.

Using unique molecular identifiers, the investigators prepared the TCRbeta library. From the PCR reads, TCRdb called clonotypes with MiXCR, one entry per CDR3 protein. This sample yields 400,000 to 450,000 distinct CDR3 sequences, of which around two fifths are seen a single time; 27% belongs to the top ten. The TCR was taken from a girl aged 2 to 10 with aplastic anemia, due to receive a stem cell transplant. The sequenced sample was PBMCs, obtained before TCRalphabeta/CD19-depleted stem cell transplant. The chain joins TRBV20-1 to TRBJ2-6; no firm D call. The CDR3 sequence: CSARGNSGANVLTF. The CDR3 DNA is TGCAGTGCTAGAGGAAACTCTGGGGCCAACGTCCTGACTTTC.